A single sample is the source of the 15 T cell receptor beta chains below, sequenced in a study of blood T cell repertoires in COVID-19. TCRdb's table, derived via immunoSEQ multiplex PCR, lists solely in-frame clones and lacks some. The sample records over 80,000 clones, around nine tenths being singletons. Sequencing was done on a sample of peripheral blood. Source of these receptors: a woman older than 75 with acute or convalescent COVID-19.

V is TRBV7-9 and J is TRBJ1-3; tentatively, D is TRBD1 (6 bases). The CDR3 contains 15 residues. Trimming shortened V by 7 bases and J by 2 bases, and 15 bases separated the two germline ends. Germline CDR1 reads SEHNR; CDR2 reads FQNEAQ (reference sequence). The CDR3 DNA reads as TGTGCCAGCACCCCTTTCGGGGACACTGGAAACACCATATATTTT. The encoded protein is CASTPFGDTGNTIYF.

The V call is TRBV6-2 or TRBV6-3, the J call TRBJ2-1, with 12 bases that match TRBD1. Trimming at V came to 0 bases and at J to 8 bases, leaving 2 bases not matched to a gene. Germline assignment: CDR1 MNHEY and CDR2 SVGEGT. This CDR3 region has 15 residues. The CDR3 sequence: CASSYSGTGGHEQFF. CDR3 nucleotides: TGTGCCAGCAGTTACTCAGGGACAGGGGGCCATGAGCAGTTCTTC.

The J gene is TRBJ2-5, the V gene TRBV7-2; tentatively, D is TRBD2 (6 bases). V was pared by 4 bases and J by 2 bases, with 14 bases between. CDR3 length equals 15 residues. CDR1 is SGHTA and CDR2 is FQGNSA in the germline V gene. The CDR3 is CASSSRLDLQETQYF. The CDR3 DNA reads as TGTGCCAGCAGCTCCCGACTAGACCTACAAGAGACCCAGTACTTC. The full variable domain, completed using reference TRBV7-2 and TRBJ2-5, is GAGVSQSPSNKVTEKGKDVELRCDPISGHTALYWYRQSLGQGLEFLIYFQGNSAPDKSGLPSDRFSAERTGGSVSTLTIQRTQQEDSAVYLCASSSRLDLQETQYFGPGTRLLVL.

The chain couples TRBV7-8 to TRBJ2-1; 7 bases line up with TRBD2. This CDR3 is built from 17 residues. Trimming removed 1 base from V and 2 bases from J; junction bases left unmatched: 8. Germline V gives CDR1 SGHVS, CDR2 FQNEAQ. The CDR3 here is CASSLGIPGGTYNEQFF. The CDR3 DNA sequence: TGTGCCAGCAGCTTAGGGATCCCGGGGGGTACCTACAATGAGCAGTTCTTC.

The rearrangement joins TRBV18 to TRBJ1-2; 7 bases line up with TRBD1. Germline-derived CDR1 and CDR2 are KGHSH and LQKENI. The CDR3 contains 14 residues. Trimming at V came to 3 bases and at J to 4 bases, leaving 5 bases not matched to a gene. The CDR3 is CASSPSRQGYGYTF. In nucleotides, the CDR3 is TGTGCCAGCTCACCTTCCCGACAGGGCTATGGCTACACCTTC.

This clone was recorded once. This CDR3 is CAINRGGNTEAFF. The CDR3 DNA is TGTGCCATCAACAGGGGAGGAAACACTGAAGCTTTCTTT. The chain recombines TRBV10-3 with TRBJ1-1, with 7 nucleotides matching TRBD1. Trimming at V came to 7 bases and at J to 2 bases, leaving 4 bases not matched to a gene. The CDR3 spans 13 residues. CDR1 is ENHRY, CDR2 SYGVKD, per germline.

CDR3 protein: CASTRWTPTEAFF. The CDR3 DNA reads TGTGCCAGCACCCGATGGACTCCGACTGAAGCTTTCTTT. The V gene is TRBV28, the J gene TRBJ1-1; D is uncertain. V was clipped by 7 bases and J by 5 bases, with 14 bases between them. The CDR3 consists of 13 residues. Germline loops: CDR1 MDHEN, CDR2 SYDVKM.

The chain links TRBV5-1 to TRBJ2-2, with 7 bases identical to TRBD1. The CDR3 extends over 16 amino acids. The germline CDR1 and CDR2 sequences are SGHRS and YFSETQ. V shed 1 base and J 2 bases; nucleotides not matched to a gene: 5. CDR3 DNA sequence: TGCGCCAGCAGCTTGCCACAGGGGTCCAACACCGGGGAGCTGTTTTTT. The encoded protein is CASSLPQGSNTGELFF.

V and J are TRBV3-1 (or the pseudogene TRBV3-2) and TRBJ2-7, with D perhaps matching TRBD2 (6 bases). Germline V lookup: CDR1 LGHDT, CDR2 YNNKEL (reference sequence). The CDR3 runs to 12 residues. Deletions cut 7 bases from V and 6 bases from J, with 13 bases between. CDR3 sequence (DNA): TGTGCCAGCAACCGCGTGGGGGGCGAGCAGTACTTC. As protein: CASNRVGGEQYF.

The chain carries TRBV5-1 and TRBJ2-2; 7 nucleotides match TRBD1. V lost 4 bases, J lost 4 bases, and 10 bases stayed unmatched. Germline loops: CDR1 SGHRS, CDR2 YFSETQ. The length of the CDR3 is 16 residues. The CDR3 coding sequence is TGCGCCAGCAGCGTACTTCAACAGGGGATCACCGGGGAGCTGTTTTTT. Translating gives CASSVLQQGITGELFF.

The chain carries TRBV2 and TRBJ1-4, with D maybe TRBD1 (6 bases). CDR1 is SNHLY and CDR2 is FYNNEI in the germline V gene. The CDR3 has 15 residues. V lost 5 bases to trimming and J lost 8 bases, with 18 bases between them. The CDR3 loop reads CASSIYGGAGEKLFF. CDR3 in DNA: TGTGCCAGCAGTATATACGGGGGGGCTGGAGAAAAACTGTTTTTT.

This clone was recorded only once. V gene TRBV5-1 combines with J gene TRBJ2-7; D gene ambiguous. Germline values: CDR1 SGHRS, CDR2 YFSETQ. The V gene lost 0 bases and the J gene lost 4 bases, with 17 bases spanning the gap. The CDR3 is 16 amino acids. CDR3 coding DNA: TGCGCCAGCAGCTTGGGACTGCCGCCTTCGGGTTACGAGCAGTACTTC. As protein: CASSLGLPPSGYEQYF. Full variable domain (missing parts from reference TRBV5-1 and TRBJ2-7): KAGVTQTPRYLIKTRGQQVTLSCSPISGHRSVSWYQQTPGQGLQFLFEYFSETQRNKGNFPGRFSGRQFSNSRSEMNVSTLELGDSALYLCASSLGLPPSGYEQYFGPGTRLTVT.

This chain connects TRBV19 to TRBJ2-2; 11 bases align to TRBD2. This CDR3 is built from 16 residues. Germline-derived CDR1 and CDR2 are LNHDA and SQIVND (reference sequence). V shed 2 bases and J 4 bases; nucleotides not matched to a gene: 3. Here the CDR3 reads CASSILAGGGTGELFF. The CDR3 bases are TGTGCCAGTAGTATACTAGCGGGGGGCGGCACCGGGGAGCTGTTTTTT.

V gene TRBV2 combines with J gene TRBJ1-5; D might be TRBD1 (5 bases). Looked up from germline, CDR1 is SNHLY and CDR2 is FYNNEI. Trimming took off 1 base at V and 0 bases at J, with 10 bases between the two ends. The CDR3 runs 16 residues. This CDR3 is CASSEGRARSNQPQHF. For the CDR3, the DNA is TGTGCCAGCAGTGAAGGCAGGGCACGTAGCAATCAGCCCCAGCATTTT. The whole variable domain, filled in from reference TRBV2 and TRBJ1-5, reads EPEVTQTPSHQVTQMGQEVILRCVPISNHLYFYWYRQILGQKVEFLVSFYNNEISEKSEIFDDQFSVERPDGSNFTLKIRSTKLEDSAMYFCASSEGRARSNQPQHFGDGTRLSIL.

The chain employs TRBV29-1 and TRBJ1-1, with TRBD1 matching over 12 bases. The CDR3 contains 15 residues. V shed 6 bases, J shed 7 bases, and the junction held 12 bases outside the gene matches. Germline CDR1 and CDR2: SQVTM and ANQGSEA. The CDR3 spells CSVAPRDRGRDEAFF. Written as DNA, the CDR3 is TGCAGCGTCGCTCCCCGGGACAGGGGGCGCGATGAAGCTTTCTTT. Full variable domain (remainder filled in from reference TRBV29-1 and TRBJ1-1): SAVISQKPSRDICQRGTSLTIQCQVDSQVTMMFWYRQQPGQSLTLIATANQGSEATYESGFVIDKFPISRPNLTFSTLTVSNMSPEDSSIYLCSVAPRDRGRDEAFFGQGTRLTVV.